This T cell receptor beta chain appears in the sequencing data of a study of T cells in Graves' hyperthyroidism and ophthalmopathy. CDR3 length: 15 residues. In germline, CDR1 is LNHDA, CDR2 SQIVND (reference sequence). Between the trimmed V and J ends, which lost 8 bases and 1 base, there was a span of 15 bases. Researchers amplified the TCR beta CDR3 regions from RNA transcripts. First-round RT-PCR with HTBI primers amplified the TCR CDR3 region. MiXCR, applied by TCRdb to the multiplex PCR reads, yields one record per CDR3 protein. The sample includes around 600,000 distinct CDR3 sequences, more than 12% seen only once; the top ten take approximately 13%. Not enrolled were patients with uncontrolled infection, other autoimmune disease, pregnancy or lactation. Diagnoses were established using clinical symptoms, serum thyroxine and TRAb, thyroid ultrasound and orbital computed tomography. Fresh peripheral blood, 9.5 to 10 ml of it, supplied the PBMCs.

Whole-study findings and limits: Most thyroid clonotypes with frequency above 0.001 were detected in blood.

A remark on this clonotype: The antigen is unknown.

This clonotype was sampled from a woman between 50 and 59 years old with Graves' ophthalmopathy. V gene TRBV19 combines with J gene TRBJ1-5; possible D gene TRBD1, 5 bases. The material sequenced was blood. The CDR3 nucleotides are TGTGCCAGTTTAGCAGGGATGGGGAGCAATCAGCCCCAGCATTTT. Translation gives CASLAGMGSNQPQHF.